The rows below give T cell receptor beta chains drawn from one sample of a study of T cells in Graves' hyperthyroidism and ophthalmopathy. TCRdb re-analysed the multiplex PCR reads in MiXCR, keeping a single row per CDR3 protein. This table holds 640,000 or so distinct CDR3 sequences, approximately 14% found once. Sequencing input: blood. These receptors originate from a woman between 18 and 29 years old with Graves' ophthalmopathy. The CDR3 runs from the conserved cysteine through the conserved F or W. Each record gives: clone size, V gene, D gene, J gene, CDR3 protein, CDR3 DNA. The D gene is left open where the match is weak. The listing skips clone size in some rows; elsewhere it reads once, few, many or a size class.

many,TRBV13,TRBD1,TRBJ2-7,CASSPWTGMQNEQYF,TGTGCCAGCAGCCCATGGACAGGGATGCAAAACGAGCAGTACTTC
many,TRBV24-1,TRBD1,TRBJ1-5,CATSKGAWNQPQHF,TGTGCCACCAGTAAGGGGGCATGGAATCAGCCCCAGCATTTT
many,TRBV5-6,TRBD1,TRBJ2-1,CASSFPGQGPVDEQFF,TGTGCCAGCAGCTTTCCGGGACAGGGGCCGGTCGATGAGCAGTTCTTC
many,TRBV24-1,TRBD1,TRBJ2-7,CATQGAAGRQYF,TGTGCCACCCAGGGGGCCGCGGGGCGGCAGTACTTC
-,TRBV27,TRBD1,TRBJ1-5,CASSTRDRVLQGNQPQHF,TGTGCCAGCAGTACCCGGGACAGGGTCCTTCAGGGCAATCAGCCCCAGCATTTT
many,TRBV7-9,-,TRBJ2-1,CASLSGGRNGEQFF,TGTGCCAGCTTGAGTGGGGGAAGGAACGGTGAGCAGTTCTTC
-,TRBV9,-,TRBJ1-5,CASSEGGEISNQPQHF,TGTGCCAGCAGCGAGGGAGGGGAGATTAGCAATCAGCCCCAGCATTTT
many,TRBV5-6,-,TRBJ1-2,CASSLEVGGSLNYGYTF,TGTGCCAGCAGCTTGGAGGTGGGAGGGTCTCTTAACTATGGCTACACCTTC
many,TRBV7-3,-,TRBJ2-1,CASSFVAEPYNEQFF,TGTGCCAGCAGTTTTGTAGCGGAACCATACAATGAGCAGTTCTTC
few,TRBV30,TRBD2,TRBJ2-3,CAWTVGGPGTQYF,TGTGCCTGGACGGTGGGAGGGCCGGGAACGCAGTATTTT
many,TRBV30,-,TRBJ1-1,CAWRLVWQNTEAFF,TGTGCCTGGAGATTGGTTTGGCAGAACACTGAAGCTTTCTTT
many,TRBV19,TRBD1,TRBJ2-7,CASSMGSGTGRPGGQYF,TGTGCCAGTAGTATGGGATCCGGGACAGGTAGACCCGGTGGGCAGTACTTC
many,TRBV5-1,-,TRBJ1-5,CASSFGGGGPGQPQHF,TGCGCCAGCAGCTTCGGAGGGGGAGGACCGGGGCAGCCCCAGCATTTT
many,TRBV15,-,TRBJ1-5,CATSSYRGGNQPQHF,TGTGCCACCAGCAGTTACAGAGGGGGCAATCAGCCCCAGCATTTT
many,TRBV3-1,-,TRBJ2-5,CASTPGGDFQETQYF,TGTGCCAGCACCCCGGGTGGGGACTTCCAAGAGACCCAGTACTTC
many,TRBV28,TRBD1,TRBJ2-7,CASSPGTGWREQYF,TGTGCCAGCAGTCCCGGGACAGGATGGAGGGAGCAGTACTTC
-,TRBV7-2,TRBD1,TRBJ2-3,CASSPWGQGTDTQYF,TGTGCCAGCAGCCCTTGGGGACAGGGCACAGATACGCAGTATTTT
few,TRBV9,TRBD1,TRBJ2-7,CASSAGDRVLTYEQYF,TGTGCCAGCAGCGCCGGAGACAGGGTCCTAACCTACGAGCAGTACTTC
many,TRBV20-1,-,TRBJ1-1,CSAREGKSAFF,TGCAGTGCTAGAGAGGGCAAATCGGCTTTCTTT
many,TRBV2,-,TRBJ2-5,CASLGPSQETQYF,TGTGCCAGCCTGGGGCCTTCACAAGAGACCCAGTACTTC
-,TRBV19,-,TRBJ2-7,CATGQFLSYEQYF,TGTGCCACTGGACAGTTCCTCTCCTACGAGCAGTACTTC
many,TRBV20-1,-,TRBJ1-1,CSASEQGSGAFF,TGCAGTGCTAGCGAGCAGGGTAGTGGGGCTTTCTTT
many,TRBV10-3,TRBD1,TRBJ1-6,CAITRGENNSPLHF,TGTGCCATCACCAGGGGGGAAAATAATTCACCCCTCCACTTT
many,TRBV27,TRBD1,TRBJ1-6,CASSRTGVGNSPLHF,TGTGCCAGCAGTAGGACAGGCGTGGGTAATTCACCCCTCCACTTT
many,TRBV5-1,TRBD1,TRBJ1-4,CASWTGTGNNEKLFF,TGCGCCAGCTGGACAGGCACCGGAAATAATGAAAAACTGTTTTTT
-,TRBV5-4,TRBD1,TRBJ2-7,CASSLQGALYEQYF,TGTGCCAGCAGCTTGCAGGGGGCCCTCTACGAGCAGTACTTC
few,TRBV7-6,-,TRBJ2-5,CASSPPGPQETQYF,TGTGCCAGCAGCCCCCCGGGGCCCCAAGAGACCCAGTACTTC
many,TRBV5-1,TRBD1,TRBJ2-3,CASSPQPGGLSDTQYF,TGCGCCAGCAGCCCCCAGCCAGGGGGCTTATCGGATACGCAGTATTTT
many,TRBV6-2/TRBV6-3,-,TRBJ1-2,CASSWAGDVDGYTF,TGTGCCAGCAGTTGGGCAGGGGACGTCGATGGCTACACCTTC
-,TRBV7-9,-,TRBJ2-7,CASSPEGGGLGYYEQYF,TGTGCCAGCAGCCCGGAGGGGGGGGGGCTAGGCTACTACGAGCAGTACTTC
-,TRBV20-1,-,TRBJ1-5,CSARGTASGNQPQHF,TGCAGTGCTAGAGGGACAGCGTCGGGCAATCAGCCCCAGCATTTT
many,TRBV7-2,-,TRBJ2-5,CASRDLGEETQYF,TGTGCCAGCAGGGACCTGGGTGAGGAGACCCAGTACTTC
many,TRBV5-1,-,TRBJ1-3,CASKVGATSGNTIYF,TGCGCCAGCAAGGTCGGGGCTACCTCTGGAAACACCATATATTTT
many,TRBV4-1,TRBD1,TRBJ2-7,CASSQGAGGESYEQYF,TGCGCCAGCAGCCAAGGGGCAGGGGGTGAATCCTACGAGCAGTACTTC
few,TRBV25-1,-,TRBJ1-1,CASSEYLTDGTEAFF,TGTGCCAGCAGTGAATATTTGACAGATGGCACTGAAGCTTTCTTT
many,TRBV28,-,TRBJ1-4,CASTRNEKLFF,TGTGCCAGCACTCGAAATGAAAAACTGTTTTTT
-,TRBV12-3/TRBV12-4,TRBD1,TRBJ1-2,CASRPTGGRTNYGYTF,TGTGCCAGCAGACCGACAGGGGGAAGAACAAACTATGGCTACACCTTC
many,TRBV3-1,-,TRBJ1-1,CASSHFRGADFMNTEAFF,TGTGCCAGCAGCCACTTCCGGGGGGCAGATTTCATGAACACTGAAGCTTTCTTT
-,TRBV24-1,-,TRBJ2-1,CATSDFADRYNEQFF,TGTGCCACCAGTGATTTCGCGGACAGATACAATGAGCAGTTCTTC
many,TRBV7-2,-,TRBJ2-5,CAVRPGTGETQYF,TGTGCCGTCAGACCGGGGACCGGTGAGACCCAGTACTTC
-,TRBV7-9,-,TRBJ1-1,CASSPPGNTKAFF,TGTGCCAGCAGCCCACCAGGGAACACTAAAGCTTTCTTT
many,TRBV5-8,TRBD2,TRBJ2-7,CASSLVETSGYEQYF,TGTGCCAGCAGCTTGGTGGAGACTAGCGGGTACGAGCAGTACTTC
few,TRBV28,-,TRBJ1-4,CASSSLGEKLFF,TGTGCCAGCAGTTCGCTAGGTGAAAAACTGTTTTTT
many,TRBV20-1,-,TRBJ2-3,CSASRARGDTDTQYF,TGCAGTGCTTCACGGGCCCGTGGGGACACAGATACGCAGTATTTT
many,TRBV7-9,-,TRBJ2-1,CASSTGDEQFF,TGTGCCAGCAGTACTGGGGACGAGCAGTTCTTC
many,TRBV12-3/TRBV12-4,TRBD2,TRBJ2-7,CASSLSRLALSYEQYF,TGTGCCAGCAGTTTAAGTAGACTAGCGCTGTCCTACGAGCAGTACTTC
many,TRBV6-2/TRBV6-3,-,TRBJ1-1,CASRHTRKANTEAFF,TGTGCCAGCAGACACACCAGGAAGGCGAACACTGAAGCTTTCTTT
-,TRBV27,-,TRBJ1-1,CASSPLGNTGAFF,TGTGCCAGCAGTCCACTGGGGAACACTGGAGCTTTCTTT
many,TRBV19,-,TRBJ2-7,CASSQRAAATYEQYF,TGTGCCAGTAGTCAACGAGCGGCAGCGACCTACGAGCAGTACTTC
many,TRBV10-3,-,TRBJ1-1,CAISRGMNTEAFF,TGTGCCATCAGTCGGGGCATGAACACTGAAGCTTTCTTT
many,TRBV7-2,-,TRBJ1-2,CASSLAGTGLGYGYTF,TGTGCCAGCAGCTTAGCGGGAACAGGGTTAGGCTATGGCTACACCTTC
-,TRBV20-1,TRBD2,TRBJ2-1,CSAVTSAVSYNEQFF,TGCAGTGCTGTCACTAGCGCTGTGTCCTACAATGAGCAGTTCTTC
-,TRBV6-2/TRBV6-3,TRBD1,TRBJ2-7,CASSYEKGASYEQYF,TGTGCCAGCAGTTACGAAAAGGGGGCCTCCTACGAGCAGTACTTC
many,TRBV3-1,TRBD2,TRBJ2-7,CASSQVLLLAASGGEQYF,TGTGCCAGCAGCCAAGTATTACTACTAGCGGCGTCCGGGGGCGAGCAGTACTTC
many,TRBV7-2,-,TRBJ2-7,CASSLADSYEQYF,TGTGCCAGCAGCTTAGCGGACAGCTACGAGCAGTACTTC
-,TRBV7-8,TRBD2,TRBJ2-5,CASSLTGASGRSIQETQYF,TGTGCCAGCAGCTTGACAGGGGCTAGCGGGAGATCGATCCAAGAGACCCAGTACTTC
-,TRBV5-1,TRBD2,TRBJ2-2,CASSAGLAGGTGELFF,TGCGCCAGCAGCGCCGGACTAGCGGGAGGAACCGGGGAGCTGTTTTTT
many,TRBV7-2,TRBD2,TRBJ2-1,CASSLSGLAGVYYNEQFF,TGTGCCAGCAGCTTATCGGGGCTAGCGGGAGTTTACTACAATGAGCAGTTCTTC